The sequence of this T cell receptor beta chain was determined in a study of T-cell reconstitution after alpha-beta-depleted transplantation in children. Study-level results: Surviving recipient T cells and intrathymic progenitors accounted for some patients' high TCRbeta diversity at day 60. Most T-cell counts and diversity one year after the transplant came from T cells that were newly produced.

Only a few counts were recorded for this clonotype. What it recognizes is unknown. Trimming stripped 0 bases from V and 0 bases from J, with 9 bases between. CDR3 length equals 16 residues. Unique molecular identifiers were used in preparing the TCRbeta library. TCRdb called the PCR reads again in MiXCR, with one record for every CDR3 protein. The repertoire holds 450,000 to 700,000 distinct CDR3 sequences, about a quarter seen once, with about 35% in the top ten. J is TRBJ2-1 and V is TRBV12-3 or TRBV12-4; D remains ambiguous. The material was PBMCs, obtained before TCRalphabeta/CD19-depleted stem cell transplant. This TCR derives from a boy under two years old with Wiskott-Aldrich syndrome, due to receive a stem cell transplant. Here the CDR3 DNA reads TGTGCCAGCAGTTTAGCGCGCATCAGCTCCTACAATGAGCAGTTCTTC. This translates into CASSLARISSYNEQFF.